This TCR beta chain comes out of a study of OX40 agonist ivuxolimab in advanced cancers. Profiling relied on immunoSEQ multiplex PCR, and the TCRdb table lists in-frame clones only, not all of them. The table lists approximately 15,000 clones, around four fifths of them singletons, with 12% to 15% in the top ten. This CDR3 comprises 11 residues. V was clipped by 8 bases and J by 1 base, with 5 bases between them. Per germline, CDR1 MNHEY and CDR2 SMNVEV (reference sequence). This rearrangement joins TRBV27 to TRBJ1-1; D gene unclear. This specimen consisted of CD4+ or CD8+ T cells sorted from blood, obtained in a trial of the OX40 agonist ivuxolimab. This sequence originates from an adult with an advanced solid tumor such as melanoma, head and neck, liver or kidney cancer. The CDR3 region has the DNA TGTGCCAGCGTGACGAACACTGAAGCTTTCTTT. This translates into CASVTNTEAFF.